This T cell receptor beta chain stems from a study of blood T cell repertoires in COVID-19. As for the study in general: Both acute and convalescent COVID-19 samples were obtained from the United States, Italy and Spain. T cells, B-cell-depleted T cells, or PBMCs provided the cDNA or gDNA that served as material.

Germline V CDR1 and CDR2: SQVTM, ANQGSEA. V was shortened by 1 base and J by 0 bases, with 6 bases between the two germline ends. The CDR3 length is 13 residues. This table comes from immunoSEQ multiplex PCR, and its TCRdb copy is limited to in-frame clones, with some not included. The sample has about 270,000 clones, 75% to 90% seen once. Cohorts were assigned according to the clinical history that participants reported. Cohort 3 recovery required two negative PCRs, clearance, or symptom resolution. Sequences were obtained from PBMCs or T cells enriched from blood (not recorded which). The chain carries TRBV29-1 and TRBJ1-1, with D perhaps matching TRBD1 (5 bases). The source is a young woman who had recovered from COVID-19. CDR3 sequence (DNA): TGCAGCGTTGAAGGGGGCTTGAACACTGAAGCTTTCTTT. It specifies CSVEGGLNTEAFF.